One and the same sample provided the 10 T cell receptor beta chains below, sequenced in a study of early T cells in non-severe SARS-CoV-2 infection. TCRdb re-analysed the 5' RACE reads in MiXCR, keeping a single row per CDR3 protein. The sample has around 70,000 distinct CDR3 sequences, less than 9.5% seen once. Sequencing was carried out using whole blood. The source is an adult who was a healthcare worker with PCR-confirmed SARS-CoV-2 infection or an uninfected control (not recorded which).

This clonotype was seen many times. This sequence joins TRBV27 and TRBJ2-2; 11 nucleotides match TRBD2. The CDR3 is 15 amino acids. V lost 7 bases and J lost 5; bases outside the gene matches: 6. CDR1 and CDR2 (germline): MNHEY, SMNVEV (reference sequence). CDR3 residues: CASKSGTSGTGELFF. CDR3 bases: TGTGCCAGCAAAAGTGGGACTAGCGGTACCGGGGAGCTGTTTTTT.

This clonotype has just a few counts. The genes are TRBV23-1 and TRBJ2-1; D possibly uses TRBD1 or TRBD2 (5 bases each). TRBV23-1 has ORF status, its function being uncertain. V lost 8 bases to trimming and J lost 5 bases, with 25 bases between them. The length of the CDR3 is 17 residues. CDR3 coding DNA: TGCGCCAGCGTATCGCGCGAAGGGGAGTTGGTACACAATGAGCAGTTCTTC. Translation: CASVSREGELVHNEQFF.

The rearrangement joins TRBV11-2 to TRBJ2-7; possibly TRBD1 for D (5 bases). Germline loops: CDR1 SGHAT, CDR2 FQNNGV. V was trimmed by 5 bases and J by 6 bases, leaving 14 bases between them. The CDR3 contains 13 residues. The DNA for the CDR3 is TGTGCCAGCAGCCTTATGGACACGTTCGAGCAGTACTTC. Residues: CASSLMDTFEQYF.

Of note for this clonotype: It is likely a read error, because the conserved phenylalanine at the end of the CDR3 is missing. V gene TRBV2 combines with J gene TRBJ2-3; TRBD2 matches 9 bases. CDR1 is SNHLY, CDR2 FYNNEI, per germline. CDR3 length equals 16 residues. Trimming took 7 bases from V and 6 from J; bases not matched to a gene: 14. The DNA for the CDR3 is TGTGCCAGCAAGGGTGGTAGCGGGAGCGGAGGGGATACGCAGTATTTG. As protein: CASKGGSGSGGDTQYL.

This clonotype has a count of ten or more. The genes are TRBV29-1 and TRBJ1-1; 8 bases map to TRBD1. Germline loops: CDR1 SQVTM, CDR2 ANQGSEA. There are 14 residues in the CDR3. After removal of 4 bases from V and 1 base from J, the junction contained 5 bases not matched to a gene. CDR3 residues: CSVGRTGRNTEAFF. The CDR3 region has the DNA TGCAGCGTTGGGAGGACAGGGAGGAACACTGAAGCTTTCTTT.

This clonotype was found many times. The CDR3 reads CASSRGGQGVGYTF. The CDR3, as DNA: TGTGCCAGCAGCCGGGGGGGACAGGGAGTTGGCTACACCTTC. This rearrangement joins TRBV7-2 to TRBJ1-2; TRBD1 matches 9 bases. CDR1 SGHTA and CDR2 FQGNSA come from the germline V gene. The CDR3 extends over 14 amino acids. J lost 7 bases, V lost 5 bases, and 8 bases had no gene match.

This clonotype was detected ten times or more. In nucleotides, the CDR3 is TGCAGTGCTAGAACTGGACTAGCGGTCTACAATGAGCAGTTCTTC. Translated, it gives CSARTGLAVYNEQFF. J is TRBJ2-1 and V is TRBV20-1, with TRBD2 identical over 10 bases. The trim removed 2 bases at V and 3 bases at J, leaving 4 bases unmatched. CDR1 and CDR2 (germline): DFQATT, SNEGSKA (reference sequence). The length of the CDR3 is 15 residues.

The V call is TRBV20-1, the J call TRBJ1-5; D not certain. Germline values: CDR1 DFQATT, CDR2 SNEGSKA (reference sequence). The CDR3 runs to 15 residues. V gave up 1 base and J gave up 7 bases, with 17 bases separating them. CDR3 DNA sequence: TGCAGTGCTAGAGTTGCGGGATCAGCTGAGCAGCCCCAGCATTTT. Its protein is CSARVAGSAEQPQHF.

Only a few counts were recorded for this clonotype. This sequence joins TRBV4-3 and TRBJ2-1; 12 nucleotides match TRBD2. CDR3 size: 20 residues. With V trimmed by 2 bases and J by 8 bases, 19 bases remained unmatched. CDR1 and CDR2 (germline): LGHNA, YSLEER. CDR3 amino acids: CASSQKVLAGGTTEGYEQFF. The DNA of the CDR3 is TGCGCCAGCAGCCAAAAAGTCCTAGCGGGAGGGACTACAGAAGGATATGAGCAGTTCTTC.

This chain joins TRBV3-1 and TRBJ1-2; D remains unclear. V gave up 0 bases and J gave up 2 bases, with 13 bases separating them. The CDR3 spans 16 residues. Germline CDR1 reads LGHDT; CDR2 reads YNNKEL (reference sequence). CDR3 region: CASSQETMGKNYGYTF. The CDR3 DNA reads as TGTGCCAGCAGCCAAGAAACCATGGGGAAAAACTATGGCTACACCTTC.